This T cell receptor (beta chain) was sequenced during a study of CD8 T cells in ankylosing spondylitis. V was cut by 6 bases and J by 0 bases, with 15 bases left in between. Germline V CDR1 and CDR2: DFQATT, SNEGSKA (reference sequence). The CDR3 loop spans 14 amino acids. Study-level findings and limits: Significant enrichment of disease-linked clones was reportedly seen in matched ankylosing spondylitis synovial fluid. Roughly eight highly homologous variants formed a TCR beta motif that appeared characteristic of ankylosing spondylitis blood.

TCRdb itself ran the 5' RACE reads through MiXCR, one entry per CDR3 protein. The repertoire holds 130,000 or so distinct CDR3 sequences, with approximately 17% as singletons. As concerns this clonotype: What it binds is not known.

This rearrangement joins TRBV20-1 to TRBJ2-7, with D perhaps matching TRBD2 (5 bases). The origin of this receptor is a male donor with ankylosing spondylitis. The sequenced sample consisted of blood, either unsorted or a sorted T cell fraction (not recorded which). CDR3 nucleotides: TGCAGTGCAAAGAGGGCGGATAGCTCCTACGAGCAGTACTTC. Its protein is CSAKRADSSYEQYF.